This TCR beta chain was obtained from a study of shared clonotypes between healthy human individuals (dated by TCRdb to 2018 to 2020). For context, the study as a whole: The cohort comprised a couple of women and a few men aged 18 to 49 years. For each donor, three plates each were used for CD4 naive and CD4 memory, two plates were used for CD8 naive, and one plate was used for CD8 memory. To estimate repertoire size and how much clonotype sharing occurs between individuals, the study deeply sequenced the blood TCR repertoires of five healthy adults. To increase sequencing depth and limit assay-specific biases, different laboratories used diverse techniques to prepare libraries and sequence TCR repertoires. Each donor's leukapheresis produced roughly between roughly 0.85 and 10 billion PBMCs.

This clone was seen only once. The specificity of this receptor is unknown. Base qualities are not recorded, but no much larger clone differs from it by a single base. Using the deep immunoSEQ assay, multiplex PCR amplified TCR CDR3 regions from genomic DNA. For each cell subset, the extracted genomic DNA was distributed evenly across all wells of several immunoSEQ 96-well plates, and each plate served as one replicate. For sorted subsets, about 200 ng genomic DNA, equal to 30,000 or so T cell genomes, was loaded into each replicate PCR. Purified libraries were quantified with a Qubit 3.0 fluorometer, sized on a Bioanalyzer 2100, and re-quantified with the KAPA Library Quantification kit. Every immunoSEQ 96-well plate was sequenced on a dedicated single-read 150-cycle Illumina NextSeq 550 flow cell. In the original analysis: Because the immunoSEQ output held only junctional sequences and lacked quality scores, the filtering could not match the filtering applied to full-length reads. To assign V/J genes and CDR3, sequences were annotated using PyIR, a Python wrapper for IgBLAST v1.9, with IMGT germline references. Reads were removed for weak V/J assignments (E-value above 1e-6), missing CDR3, stop codons, out-of-frame junctions, or ambiguous translated residues. V3J clonotypes were defined as sequences sharing an identical inferred V gene, J gene, and CDR3 amino acid sequence. The percentage overlap between two repertoires was calculated by dividing the number of shared unique clonotypes by the size of the smaller repertoire. Repertoire richness was assessed with RTK rarefaction, the Chao1 estimator, and Recon v2.1 estimates of unobserved clonotypes. OLGA was used to compute generation probabilities for all TCRbeta clonotypes that the gDNA method yielded from four donors. TCRdb limited this immuneACCESS table to in-frame rearrangements with V and J called. A share of clones is missing; checked studies link under half to unresolved V genes, and the rest is unexplained. The V and J calls and clone size are taken from that table; D and trimming were inferred from the DNA. The sample profile shows approximately 940,000 clones; approximately 80% of them were found once. Clones ranked in the top ten supply about 1.5% of the sample.

What the work shows at the level of the full study, not this receptor alone: Compared with non-shared clonotypes, clonotypes shared by all four sorted-subset donors had higher generation probabilities. Sampling was restricted to blood, and TCR repertoires in tissue are likely to differ from TCR repertoires in blood. Because the study included a small number of donors, the genetic and exposure-history diversity represented was limited. Pairwise subsampling led to the expectation that sequencing depth would affect the degree of clonotype sharing among donors. Naive subsets generally had larger estimated clonotype richness than memory subsets. When a few donors were compared, the shared fraction of clonotypes was around 4.6% for naive CD4, approximately 3.5% for naive CD8, 2.3% for memory CD4, and under 0.5% for memory CD8. Even with the large sequencing depth, rarefaction of the sorted-subset datasets indicated that sequencing was incomplete.

Healthy HIV-negative adults with no recently reported acute infections or vaccinations were included as donors. Only Caucasian adults living in Nashville, Tennessee, USA were represented among the donors. CD4+ T cells were enriched by magnetic negative selection, after which naive cells were positively selected on CD45RA and the negative fraction was taken as the memory subset. Blood was collected by leukapheresis, and PBMCs were isolated by Ficoll-Histopaque density gradient centrifugation and then cryopreserved in liquid nitrogen vapor phase. Analytical flow cytometry was used to check the purity and quantity of every magnetically sorted T cell population. Each sorted fraction had its genomic DNA isolated and then quantified by UV absorbance on a Nanodrop 2000c. The sequence came from a man in his late teens or twenties in good health. Input material: memory CD4+ T cells sorted from blood. What the cell subset or site label conveys for this sample: CD45RA-negative fraction.

For the CDR3, the sequence is CASRAILATDTQYF. The DNA sequence is TGTGCCAGCAGGGCGATTCTAGCGACAGATACGCAGTATTTT. This chain joins TRBV7-2 to TRBJ2-3; the D segment could be TRBD2, given 6 matching bases. Reading from cysteine to phenylalanine, the CDR3 counts 14 amino acids. This entry keeps only the CDR3 DNA: 42 bases, framed from base 1. CDR1 and CDR2, looked up from the germline V gene, are SGHTA and FQGNSA. The junction shows trimming of 6 bases on V and 3 bases on J, plus 13 bases between the germline ends.